Listed below are T cell receptor beta chains from one sample, sequenced in a study of T cell changes during pregnancy in multiple sclerosis. The data were produced by immunoSEQ multiplex PCR, yet TCRdb's version contains in-frame clones alone and is incomplete. The repertoire holds tens of thousands of clones, 93% seen once, with roughly 2.5% in the top ten. Sequences were derived from peripheral blood, sampled in the second trimester of pregnancy. The receptor set was obtained from a female donor with multiple sclerosis, enrolled in a pregnancy study. Both conserved end residues are part of each CDR3. The order of the fields is J gene, D gene, clone size, V gene, CDR3 DNA, CDR3 protein. D genes are given only for firm matches. Some rows have no size entry. The others give once, few or many, or a class for an expanded clone.

TRBJ2-1,TRBD1,.,TRBV5-1,TGCGCCAGCAGCTTGGCCGGTGGGACAGGGGTCAATGAGCAGTTCTTC,CASSLAGGTGVNEQFF
TRBJ1-2,.,.,TRBV18,TGTGCCAGCTCACCATCGGGGGGAAATGGCTACACCTTC,CASSPSGGNGYTF
TRBJ2-3,.,.,TRBV2,TGTGCCAGCAGGCGGATGGACAGCATGGGGGATACGCAGTATTTT,CASRRMDSMGDTQYF
TRBJ1-2,.,.,TRBV2,TGTGCCAGCAGAGCCATTGAAGAGAGGGCTCATGGCTACACCTTC,CASRAIEERAHGYTF
TRBJ2-3,TRBD1,.,TRBV5-8,TGTGCCAGCAATGGGGGTCGGGACAGTTACACAGATACGCAGTATTTT,CASNGGRDSYTDTQYF
TRBJ2-5,.,.,TRBV25-1,TGTGCCAGCAGCGCCGTGGGTGGCGGGGTCGGAGAGACCCAGTACTTC,CASSAVGGGVGETQYF
TRBJ2-1,.,.,TRBV7-2,TGTGCCAGCAGCTACGACGTGGGGGCCCACTACAATGAGCAGTTCTTC,CASSYDVGAHYNEQFF
TRBJ1-5,.,.,TRBV7-9,TGTGCCAGCAGCCCCTTGAATCAGCCCCAGCATTTT,CASSPLNQPQHF
TRBJ2-2,TRBD1,.,TRBV6-6,TGTGCCAGCAGTTTGGGACAGGGGCAGGTCGGGGAGCTGTTTTTT,CASSLGQGQVGELFF
TRBJ2-7,.,.,TRBV9,TGTGCCAGCAGGGGGCCTTTGGGGGAGCAGTACTTC,CASRGPLGEQYF
TRBJ1-1,TRBD1,once,TRBV29-1,TGCAGCGTACAACAGGGGGGGGTGGGTACTGAAGCTTTCTTT,CSVQQGGVGTEAFF
TRBJ1-1,.,.,TRBV6-4,TGTGCCAGCAGTGACTCGGCAGAGAACACTGAAGCTTTCTTT,CASSDSAENTEAFF
TRBJ2-1,TRBD1,.,TRBV9,TGTGCCAGCAGCGGCCTAACAGGGGAATTGTCCTACAATGAGCAGTTCTTC,CASSGLTGELSYNEQFF
TRBJ2-5,.,.,TRBV7-3,TGTGCCAGCAGCTTATTAGGGGGGGCCCAAGAGACCCAGTACTTC,CASSLLGGAQETQYF
TRBJ1-2,.,.,TRBV19,TGTGCCAGTAGTCCTCGTGAGGGACAAGGCTACACCTTC,CASSPREGQGYTF
TRBJ2-1,.,.,TRBV28,TGTGCCAGCAGACCCCCAGGGGGGTCAAATGAGCAGTTCTTC,CASRPPGGSNEQFF
TRBJ1-1,.,.,TRBV6-1,TGTGCCAGCACTCCAAGTCAGGGGATCGGGGCTGAAGCTTTCTTT,CASTPSQGIGAEAFF
TRBJ1-2,.,.,TRBV27,TGTGCCAGCAGTTTTTCGCCCAGGGACTATGGCTACACCTTC,CASSFSPRDYGYTF
TRBJ1-2,TRBD1,.,TRBV15,TGTGCCACCAGCAGAGCGGACAGGGCGCGCGGCTACACCTTC,CATSRADRARGYTF
TRBJ1-2,.,.,TRBV20-1,TGCAGTGCTAATAATAACTATGGCTACACCTTC,CSANNNYGYTF
TRBJ1-2,TRBD1,.,TRBV10-2,TGCGCCAGCAGTGTCGACAGGGGGACTTATGGCTACACCTTC,CASSVDRGTYGYTF
TRBJ1-5,.,.,TRBV7-2,TGTGCCAGCAGCTCATCATCTGTTTGGGGCCCGAATAGCAATCAGCCCCAGCATTTT,CASSSSSVWGPNSNQPQHF
TRBJ1-2,.,.,TRBV5-6,TGTGCCAGCAGCTTGGATCGGGATTATGGCTACACCTTC,CASSLDRDYGYTF
TRBJ2-7,.,.,TRBV5-5,TGTGCCAGCAGCTTGGGCGGCCGTGACTACGAGCAGTACTTC,CASSLGGRDYEQYF
TRBJ2-7,TRBD2,.,TRBV6-5,TGTGCCAGCAGCCCGGGACTAGCGGGATACTACGAGCAGTACTTC,CASSPGLAGYYEQYF
TRBJ1-1,TRBD1,.,TRBV4-1,TGCGCCAGCAGCTACAGGGGTCTGAACACTGAAGCTTTCTTT,CASSYRGLNTEAFF
TRBJ1-1,TRBD1,.,TRBV6-5,TGTGCCAGCAGTGCGAGGACAGGCGGATTTGAAGCTTTCTTT,CASSARTGGFEAFF